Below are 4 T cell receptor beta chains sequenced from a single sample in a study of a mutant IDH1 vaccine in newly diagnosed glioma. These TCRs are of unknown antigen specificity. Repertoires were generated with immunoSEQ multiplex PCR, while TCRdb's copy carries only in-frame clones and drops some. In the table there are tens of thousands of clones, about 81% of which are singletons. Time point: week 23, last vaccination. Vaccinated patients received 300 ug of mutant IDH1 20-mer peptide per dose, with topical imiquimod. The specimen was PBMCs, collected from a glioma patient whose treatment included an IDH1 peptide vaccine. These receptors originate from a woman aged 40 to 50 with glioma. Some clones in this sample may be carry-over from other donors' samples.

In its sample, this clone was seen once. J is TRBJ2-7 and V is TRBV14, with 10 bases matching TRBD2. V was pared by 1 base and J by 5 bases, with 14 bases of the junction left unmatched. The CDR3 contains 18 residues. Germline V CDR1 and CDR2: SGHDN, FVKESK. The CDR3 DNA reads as TGTGCCAGCAGCCAAGCGGTTTTAGCGGGGGGATACAACGACGAGCAGTACTTC. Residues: CASSQAVLAGGYNDEQYF.

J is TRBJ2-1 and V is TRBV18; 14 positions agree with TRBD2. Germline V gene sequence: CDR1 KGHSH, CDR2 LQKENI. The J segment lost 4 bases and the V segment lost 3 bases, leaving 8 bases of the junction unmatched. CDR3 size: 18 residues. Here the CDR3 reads CASSPATSGGAYYNEQFF. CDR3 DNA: TGTGCCAGCTCACCGGCGACTAGCGGGGGGGCTTATTACAATGAGCAGTTCTTC.

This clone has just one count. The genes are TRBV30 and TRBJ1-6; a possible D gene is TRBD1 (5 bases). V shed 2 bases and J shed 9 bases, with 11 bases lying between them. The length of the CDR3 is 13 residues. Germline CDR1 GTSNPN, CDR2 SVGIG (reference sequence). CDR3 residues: CAWSKGQGSPLHF. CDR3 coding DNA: TGTGCCTGGAGTAAGGGGCAAGGTTCACCCCTCCACTTT.

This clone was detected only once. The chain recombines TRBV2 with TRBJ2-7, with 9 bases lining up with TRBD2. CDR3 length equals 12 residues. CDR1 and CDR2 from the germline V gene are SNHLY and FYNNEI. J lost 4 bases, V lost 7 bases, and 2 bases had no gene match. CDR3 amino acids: CASKLAGYEQYF. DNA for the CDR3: TGTGCCAGCAAACTAGCGGGTTACGAGCAGTACTTC.